The clone carrying this TCR beta chain was counted once. The antigen is unknown. Germline V gene data show CDR1 as MNHEY and CDR2 as SVGAGI. V shed 1 base, J shed 4 bases, and the junction held 1 base outside the gene matches. The CDR3 has 14 amino acids. The data are from a study of OX40 agonist ivuxolimab in advanced cancers. Overall study: Six ivuxolimab dose levels, 0.01 to 10 mg/kg, were given intravenously every 2 weeks. Study observations and caveats: There were, on average, more expanded clones in CD8+ T cells than in CD4+. At 0.1 to 3.0 mg/kg, clonal expansion of CD4+ and CD8+ blood T cells had occurred by week 6.

The assay was immunoSEQ multiplex PCR, and TCRdb's table has in-frame clones only and misses some. The table shows about 76,000 clones, with about 89% occurring only once. The chain carries TRBV6-5 and TRBJ2-7; 10 bases are shared with TRBD1. The receptor was isolated from an adult with an advanced solid tumor such as melanoma, head and neck, liver or kidney cancer. Sequencing used CD4+ or CD8+ T cells sorted from blood, obtained in a trial of the OX40 agonist ivuxolimab. CDR3 in DNA: TGTGCCAGCAGTTACTTGGGACAGGGGTACGAGCAGTACTTC. Translating it yields CASSYLGQGYEQYF.